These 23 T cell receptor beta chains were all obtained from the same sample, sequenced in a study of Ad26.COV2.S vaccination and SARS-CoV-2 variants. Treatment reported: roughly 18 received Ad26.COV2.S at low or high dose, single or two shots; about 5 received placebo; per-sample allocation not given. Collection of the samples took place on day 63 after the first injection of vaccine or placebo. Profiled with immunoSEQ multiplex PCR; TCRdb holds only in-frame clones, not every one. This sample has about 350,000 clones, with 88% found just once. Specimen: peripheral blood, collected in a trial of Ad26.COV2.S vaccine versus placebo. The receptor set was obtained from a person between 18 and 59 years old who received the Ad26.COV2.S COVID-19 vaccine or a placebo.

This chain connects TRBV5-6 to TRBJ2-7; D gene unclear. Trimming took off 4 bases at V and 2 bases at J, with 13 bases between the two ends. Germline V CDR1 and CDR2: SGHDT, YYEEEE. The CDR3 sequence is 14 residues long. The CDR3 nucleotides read TGTGCCAGCAGCGGACGGACGGACGCCTACGAGCAGTACTTC. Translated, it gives CASSGRTDAYEQYF. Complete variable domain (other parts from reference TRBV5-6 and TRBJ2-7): DAGVTQSPTHLIKTRGQQVTLRCSPKSGHDTVSWYQQALGQGPQFIFQYYEEEERQRGNFPDRFSGHQFPNYSSELNVNALLLGDSALYLCASSGRTDAYEQYFGPGTRLTVT.

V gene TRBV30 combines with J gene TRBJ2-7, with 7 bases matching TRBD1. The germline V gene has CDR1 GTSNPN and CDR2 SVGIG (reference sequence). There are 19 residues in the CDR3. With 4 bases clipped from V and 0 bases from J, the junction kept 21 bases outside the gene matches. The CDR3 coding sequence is TGTGCCTGGAACTTGCCTGGACAGGTTGCTTTGGGACGCTCCTACGAGCAGTACTTC. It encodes CAWNLPGQVALGRSYEQYF.

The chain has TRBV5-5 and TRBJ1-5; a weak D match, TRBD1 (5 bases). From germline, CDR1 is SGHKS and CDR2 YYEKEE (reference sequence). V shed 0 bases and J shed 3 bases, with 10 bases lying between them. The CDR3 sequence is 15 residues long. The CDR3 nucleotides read TGTGCCAGCAGCTTGGGGGGGAGATTCAATCAGCCCCAGCATTTT. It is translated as CASSLGGRFNQPQHF.

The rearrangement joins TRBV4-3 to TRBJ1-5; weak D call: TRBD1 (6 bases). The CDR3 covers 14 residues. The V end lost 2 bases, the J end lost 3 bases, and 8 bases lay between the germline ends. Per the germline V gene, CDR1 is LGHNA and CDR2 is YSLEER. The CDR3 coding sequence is TGCGCCAGCAGCCAAACAGGGTTCAATCAGCCCCAGCATTTT. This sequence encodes CASSQTGFNQPQHF.

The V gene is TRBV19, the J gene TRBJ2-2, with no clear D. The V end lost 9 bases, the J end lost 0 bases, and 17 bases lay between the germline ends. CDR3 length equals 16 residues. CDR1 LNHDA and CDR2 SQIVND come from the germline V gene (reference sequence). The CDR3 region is CASTPPGPTNTGELFF. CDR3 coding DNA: TGTGCCAGCACCCCCCCCGGACCGACGAACACCGGGGAGCTGTTTTTT. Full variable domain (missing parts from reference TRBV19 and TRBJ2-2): DGGITQSPKYLFRKEGQNVTLSCEQNLNHDAMYWYRQDPGQGLRLIYYSQIVNDFQKGDIAEGYSVSREKKESFPLTVTSAQKNPTAFYLCASTPPGPTNTGELFFGEGSRLTVL.

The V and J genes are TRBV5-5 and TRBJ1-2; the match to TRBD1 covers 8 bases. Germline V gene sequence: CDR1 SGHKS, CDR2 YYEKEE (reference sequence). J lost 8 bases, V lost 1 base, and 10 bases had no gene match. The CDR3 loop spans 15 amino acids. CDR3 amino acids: CASSLLFQGADGYTF. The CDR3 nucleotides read TGTGCCAGCAGCTTGCTCTTTCAGGGGGCGGACGGCTACACCTTC.

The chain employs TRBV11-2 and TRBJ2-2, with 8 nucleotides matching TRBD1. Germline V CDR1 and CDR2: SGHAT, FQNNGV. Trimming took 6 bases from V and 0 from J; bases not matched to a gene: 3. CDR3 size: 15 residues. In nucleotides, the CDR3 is TGTGCCAGCAGTAAACAGGGGGCGAACACCGGGGAGCTGTTTTTT. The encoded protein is CASSKQGANTGELFF.

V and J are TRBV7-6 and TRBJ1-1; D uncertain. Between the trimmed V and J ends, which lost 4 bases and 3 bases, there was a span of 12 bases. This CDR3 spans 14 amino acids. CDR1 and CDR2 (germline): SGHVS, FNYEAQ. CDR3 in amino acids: CASSSREGYTEAFF. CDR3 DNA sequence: TGTGCCAGCAGCTCCCGCGAGGGATACACTGAAGCTTTCTTT.

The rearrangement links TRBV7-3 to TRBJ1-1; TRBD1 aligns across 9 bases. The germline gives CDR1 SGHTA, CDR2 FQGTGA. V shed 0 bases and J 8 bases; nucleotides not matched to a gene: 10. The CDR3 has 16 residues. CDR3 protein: CASSLTGDRVSVEAFF. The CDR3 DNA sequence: TGTGCCAGCAGCTTAACGGGGGACAGGGTTTCCGTGGAAGCTTTCTTT.

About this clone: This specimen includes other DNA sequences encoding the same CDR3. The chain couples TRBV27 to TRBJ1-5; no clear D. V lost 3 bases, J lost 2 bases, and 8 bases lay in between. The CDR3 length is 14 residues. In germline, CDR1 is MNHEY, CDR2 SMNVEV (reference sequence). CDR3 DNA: TGTGCCAGCAGTTTCGGTCAGGGCAATCAGCCCCAGCATTTT. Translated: CASSFGQGNQPQHF.

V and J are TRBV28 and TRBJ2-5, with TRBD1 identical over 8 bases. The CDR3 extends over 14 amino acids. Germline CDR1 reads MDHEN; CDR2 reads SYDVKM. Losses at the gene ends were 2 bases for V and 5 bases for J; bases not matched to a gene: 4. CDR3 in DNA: TGTGCCAGCAGTTTACGGACAGGGCGGGAGACCCAGTACTTC. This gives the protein CASSLRTGRETQYF.

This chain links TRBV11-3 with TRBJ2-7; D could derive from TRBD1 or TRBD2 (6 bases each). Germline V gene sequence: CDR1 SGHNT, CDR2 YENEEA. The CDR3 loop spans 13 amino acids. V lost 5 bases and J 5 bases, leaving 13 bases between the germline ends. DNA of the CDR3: TGTGCCAGCAGCCTTGGGGGGCGTAACGAGCAGTACTTC. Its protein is CASSLGGRNEQYF. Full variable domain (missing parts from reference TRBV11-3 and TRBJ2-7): EAGVVQSPRYKIIEKKQPVAFWCNPISGHNTLYWYLQNLGQGPELLIRYENEEAVDDSQLPKDRFSAERLKGVDSTLKIQPAELGDSAVYLCASSLGGRNEQYFGPGTRLTVT.

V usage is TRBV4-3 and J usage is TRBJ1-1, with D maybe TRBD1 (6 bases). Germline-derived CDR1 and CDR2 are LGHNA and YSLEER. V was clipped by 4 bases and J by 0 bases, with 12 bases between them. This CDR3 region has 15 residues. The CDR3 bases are TGCGCCAGCAGCCGAGCACAGGGCATGAACACTGAAGCTTTCTTT. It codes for CASSRAQGMNTEAFF.

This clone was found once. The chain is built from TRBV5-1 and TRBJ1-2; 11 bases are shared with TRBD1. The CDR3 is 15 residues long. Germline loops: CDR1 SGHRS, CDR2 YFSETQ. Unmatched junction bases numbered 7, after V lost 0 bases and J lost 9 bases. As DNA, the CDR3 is TGCGCCAGCAGCTTGGACGGACAGGGGGCGTCGAGCTACACCTTC. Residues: CASSLDGQGASSYTF.

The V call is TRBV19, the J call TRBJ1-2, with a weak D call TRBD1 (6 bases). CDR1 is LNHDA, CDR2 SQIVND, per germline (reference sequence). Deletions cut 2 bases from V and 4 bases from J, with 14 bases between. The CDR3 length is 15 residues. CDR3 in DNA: TGTGCCAGTAGTATATTGCTCGCCAGGGGCTATGGCTACACCTTC. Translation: CASSILLARGYGYTF.

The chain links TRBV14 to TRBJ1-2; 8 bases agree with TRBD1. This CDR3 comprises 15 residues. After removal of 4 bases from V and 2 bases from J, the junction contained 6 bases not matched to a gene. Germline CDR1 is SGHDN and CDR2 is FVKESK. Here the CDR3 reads CASSRPGGANYGYTF. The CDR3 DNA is TGTGCCAGCAGCCGCCCAGGGGGCGCGAACTATGGCTACACCTTC.

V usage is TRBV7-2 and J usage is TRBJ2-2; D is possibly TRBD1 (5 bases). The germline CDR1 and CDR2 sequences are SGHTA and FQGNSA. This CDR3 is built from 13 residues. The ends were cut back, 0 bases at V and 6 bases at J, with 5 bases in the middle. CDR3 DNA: TGTGCCAGCAGCTTAGCAGGGGCCGGGGAGCTGTTTTTT. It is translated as CASSLAGAGELFF.

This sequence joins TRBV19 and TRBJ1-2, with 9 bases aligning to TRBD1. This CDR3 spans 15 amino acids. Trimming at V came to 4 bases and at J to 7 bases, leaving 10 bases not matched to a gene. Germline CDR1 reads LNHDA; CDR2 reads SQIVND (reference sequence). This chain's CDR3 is CASSTRDREVSGYTF. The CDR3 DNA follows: TGTGCCAGTAGTACACGGGACAGGGAGGTCTCTGGCTACACCTTC.

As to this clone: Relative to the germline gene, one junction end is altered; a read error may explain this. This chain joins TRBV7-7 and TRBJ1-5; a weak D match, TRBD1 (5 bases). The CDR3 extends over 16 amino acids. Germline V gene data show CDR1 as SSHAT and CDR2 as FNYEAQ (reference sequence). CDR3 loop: CASTPRGRTVNQPQHF. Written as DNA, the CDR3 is TGTGCTAGCACCCCGAGGGGCCGTACAGTCAATCAGCCCCAGCATTTT.

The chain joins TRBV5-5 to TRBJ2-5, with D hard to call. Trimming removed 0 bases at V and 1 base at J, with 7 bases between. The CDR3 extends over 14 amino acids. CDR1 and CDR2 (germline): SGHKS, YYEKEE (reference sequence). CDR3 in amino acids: CASSLGNAQETQYF. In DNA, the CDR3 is TGTGCCAGCAGCTTGGGGAACGCCCAAGAGACCCAGTACTTC.

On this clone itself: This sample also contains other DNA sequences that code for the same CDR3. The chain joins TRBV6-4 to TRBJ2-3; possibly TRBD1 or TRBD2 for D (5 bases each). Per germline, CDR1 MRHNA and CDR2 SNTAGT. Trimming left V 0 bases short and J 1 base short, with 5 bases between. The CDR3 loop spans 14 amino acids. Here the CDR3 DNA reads TGTGCCAGCAGTGACTCGGGGGGCACAGATACGCAGTATTTT. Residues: CASSDSGGTDTQYF.

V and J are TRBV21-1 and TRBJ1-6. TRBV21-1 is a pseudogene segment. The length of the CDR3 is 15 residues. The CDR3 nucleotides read TGTGCCAGCAGCCCCCGGATGACCTGGGACTCACCCCTCCACTTT. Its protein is CASSPRMTWDSPLHF.

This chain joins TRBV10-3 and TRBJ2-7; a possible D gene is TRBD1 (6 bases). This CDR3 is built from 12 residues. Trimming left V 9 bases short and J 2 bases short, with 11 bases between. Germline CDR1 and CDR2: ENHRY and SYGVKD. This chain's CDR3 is CAIGQSAYEQYF. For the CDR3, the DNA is TGTGCCATAGGACAGTCAGCCTACGAGCAGTACTTC.